This T cell receptor beta chain was profiled in a study of identical twins. Notes on the study in general: Zero-insertion results could be subject to partial confounding by invariant MAIT and iNKT cells.

Template switching supplied a universal primer site; unique molecular identifiers were carried on the cDNA. Via MiXCR, TCRdb re-called the 5' RACE reads, giving one row per CDR3 protein. The table lists 500,000 to 600,000 distinct CDR3 sequences, approximately 22% of them singletons, with roughly 0.91% in the top ten. The sample holds a few counts of this clonotype. Its antigen is currently unknown. The sample also formed part of further work on T cells expressing NK-cell markers. From that second work: Sorted T-cell subsets CD3+CD56+NKG2C+, CD3+CD56+NKG2C- and CD3+CD56-NKG2C+ were TCR beta-sequenced.

The clonotype originates from a woman aged 18-29 years in good health. Specimen: CD4+ T cells sorted from blood.

CDR3 sequence: CSARGLADDTQYF. CDR3 coding DNA: TGCAGTGCTAGGGGACTAGCAGATGATACGCAGTATTTT. The chain has TRBV20-1 and TRBJ2-3, with 9 nucleotides matching TRBD2. The CDR3 has 13 residues. Germline trimming cut 3 bases from V and 6 bases from J; bases unmatched to any gene: 4. Germline-derived CDR1 and CDR2 are DFQATT and SNEGSKA (reference sequence).